Below are 30 T cell receptor beta chains sequenced from a single sample in a study of T cell responses to AZD1222 COVID-19 vaccine (dated by TCRdb to the early 2020s). Libraries were constructed by the immunoSEQ multiplex PCR assay. Entries here come from immuneACCESS through TCRdb and include only in-frame sequences with V and J called. Some clones fail to appear in such tables; in the studies checked, an unresolved V gene covers under half of the shortfall, and the cause of the remainder is unknown. Here the sample has about 120,000 clones; over 85% occur a single time. The ten largest clonotypes hold 4.4% of the sample. The time point label corresponds to: baseline before first vaccination. The sample here was peripheral blood, taken on day 0 of AZD1222 vaccination. The receptors here all came from an adult in good health.

V usage is TRBV24-1 and J usage is TRBJ1-2; 11 bases fit TRBD1. CDR1 is KGHDR, CDR2 SFDVKD, per germline. The CDR3 consists of 18 residues. Losses at the gene ends were 4 bases for V and 3 bases for J; bases not matched to a gene: 12. CDR3 protein: CATSDQRTGGPQYYGYTF. The CDR3 DNA is TGTGCCACCAGTGACCAGAGGACAGGGGGCCCACAATACTATGGCTACACCTTC.

This chain joins TRBV6-5 and TRBJ1-1; tentatively, D is TRBD1 (6 bases). Trimming removed 4 bases at V and 1 base at J, with 16 bases between. CDR3 length equals 16 residues. Germline CDR1 and CDR2: MNHEY and SVGAGI. As DNA, the CDR3 is TGTGCCAGCAGTTTCATGCCCGGGACACCGAACACTGAAGCTTTCTTT. It specifies CASSFMPGTPNTEAFF.

The chain links TRBV30 to TRBJ2-7, with TRBD1 as a possible D gene (5 bases). The CDR3 is 15 residues long. V gave up 8 bases and J gave up 4 bases, with 24 bases separating them. The V gene's germline CDR1 is GTSNPN and CDR2 SVGIG (reference sequence). Here the CDR3 DNA reads TGTGCCAGCACATTCTTGGCAGGGTTAATGTACGAGCAGTACTTC. The encoded protein is CASTFLAGLMYEQYF.

This chain joins TRBV4-1 and TRBJ1-1; 11 bases line up with TRBD1. CDR1 and CDR2 from the germline V gene are MGHRA and YSYEKL. Trimming removed 3 bases from V and 2 bases from J; junction bases left unmatched: 5. The CDR3 consists of 16 residues. Here the CDR3 reads CASSQDRGRINTEAFF. Here the CDR3 DNA reads TGCGCCAGCAGCCAGGACAGGGGGCGTATCAACACTGAAGCTTTCTTT.

This rearrangement joins TRBV6-5 to TRBJ2-5; a weak D match, TRBD2 (5 bases). The germline gives CDR1 MNHEY, CDR2 SVGAGI. With 3 bases removed from V and 1 base from J, the gap between germline ends came to 12 bases. This CDR3 is 15 amino acids long. In DNA, the CDR3 is TGTGCCAGCAGTTATACCGAAGCGGCCCAAGAGACCCAGTACTTC. Translation gives CASSYTEAAQETQYF.

Here the CDR3 reads CATSPSGGAVDTQYF. The CDR3 DNA reads TGTGCCACCAGCCCTAGCGGGGGGGCCGTAGATACGCAGTATTTT. The chain joins TRBV24-1 to TRBJ2-3; TRBD2 matches 12 bases. The CDR3 contains 15 residues. V was pared by 7 bases and J by 5 bases, with 6 bases of the junction left unmatched. The germline gives CDR1 KGHDR, CDR2 SFDVKD.

The rearrangement joins TRBV24-1 to TRBJ2-1; D ambiguous. The V end lost 3 bases, the J end lost 5 bases, and 13 bases lay between the germline ends. This CDR3 is 15 amino acids long. Germline V gives CDR1 KGHDR, CDR2 SFDVKD. CDR3 bases: TGTGCCACCAGTGATCCTCACGTTGGGGACAATGAGCAGTTCTTC. Translated, it gives CATSDPHVGDNEQFF.

The rearrangement joins TRBV25-1 to TRBJ1-5; possible D gene TRBD1, 6 bases. Per germline, CDR1 MGHDK and CDR2 SYGVNS. Trimming stripped 4 bases from V and 0 bases from J, with 7 bases between. This CDR3 region has 14 residues. CDR3 nucleotide sequence: TGTGCCAGCAGTGGGGACACTAGCAATCAGCCCCAGCATTTT. As protein: CASSGDTSNQPQHF.

J is TRBJ1-2 and V is TRBV2, with no clear D. The CDR3 spans 15 residues. V shed 2 bases and J shed 2 bases, with 12 bases lying between them. CDR1 and CDR2 (germline): SNHLY, FYNNEI. The CDR3 reads CASSESRLGNYGYTF. The DNA of the CDR3 is TGTGCCAGCAGTGAATCCCGACTGGGGAACTATGGCTACACCTTC.

This clone appeared a single time. The chain is built from TRBV27 and TRBJ2-7; D remains unclear. Looked up from germline, CDR1 is MNHEY and CDR2 is SMNVEV (reference sequence). The CDR3 is made up of 15 amino acids. The V and J ends lost 6 bases and 0 bases respectively, with 15 bases between them. This chain's CDR3 is CASRHFRDHSYEQYF. DNA of the CDR3: TGTGCCAGCAGACATTTCCGAGACCACTCCTACGAGCAGTACTTC.

The table lists this clone with a count of one. J is TRBJ1-1 and V is TRBV29-1, with 11 bases fitting TRBD1. CDR1 SQVTM and CDR2 ANQGSEA come from the germline V gene. The CDR3 has 15 amino acids. J gave up 6 bases and V 4 bases, and 10 bases lay outside the gene matches. The CDR3 is CSVGALGQGVAEAFF. The CDR3 DNA reads TGCAGCGTTGGGGCCCTGGGACAGGGGGTGGCTGAAGCTTTCTTT.

This sequence joins TRBV9 and TRBJ1-6, with 7 bases aligning to TRBD1. CDR1 SGDLS and CDR2 YYNGEE come from the germline V gene. Trimming removed 2 bases from V and 6 bases from J; junction bases left unmatched: 8. This CDR3 is built from 16 residues. The DNA of the CDR3 is TGTGCCAGCAGCGTCCTGTCAGGGGGAGTTAATTCACCCCTCCACTTT. This gives the protein CASSVLSGGVNSPLHF.

The rearrangement links TRBV7-9 to TRBJ1-3, with D perhaps TRBD1 (5 bases). V lost 3 bases to trimming and J lost 0 bases, with 12 bases between them. Looked up from germline, CDR1 is SEHNR and CDR2 is FQNEAQ (reference sequence). The CDR3 is 16 residues long. CDR3 sequence (DNA): TGTGCCAGCAGCTTTCTCCAGGGAACCTCTGGAAACACCATATATTTT. Protein sequence: CASSFLQGTSGNTIYF.

This clone was recorded once. The chain carries TRBV7-2 and TRBJ2-7; 7 bases align to TRBD1. The V segment lost 4 bases and the J segment 5 bases; nucleotides outside the gene matches: 11. Germline loops: CDR1 SGHTA, CDR2 FQGNSA. The CDR3 runs to 15 residues. The CDR3 bases are TGTGCCAGCAGCTCTAAAGACAGGGTGGCCGACGAGCAGTACTTC. Its protein product is CASSSKDRVADEQYF. The full variable domain, with the rest looked up from reference TRBV7-2 and TRBJ2-7, is GAGVSQSPSNKVTEKGKDVELRCDPISGHTALYWYRQSLGQGLEFLIYFQGNSAPDKSGLPSDRFSAERTGGSVSTLTIQRTQQEDSAVYLCASSSKDRVADEQYFGPGTRLTVT.

The chain couples TRBV20-1 to TRBJ1-2, with 7 bases fitting TRBD1. Germline V lookup: CDR1 DFQATT, CDR2 SNEGSKA (reference sequence). The CDR3 runs to 15 residues. J gave up 4 bases and V 3 bases, and 11 bases lay outside the gene matches. CDR3 bases: TGCAGTGCTAGTCGACAGGGCGTAGTTTCCTATGGCTACACCTTC. Protein product: CSASRQGVVSYGYTF.

J is TRBJ2-7 and V is TRBV28; 9 nucleotides agree with TRBD1. V lost 6 bases and J lost 5; bases outside the gene matches: 11. Germline V CDR1 and CDR2: MDHEN, SYDVKM. This CDR3 region has 15 residues. The CDR3 is CASRASGTGHHEQYF. The CDR3 nucleotides are TGTGCCAGCAGGGCGTCGGGGACAGGGCACCACGAGCAGTACTTC.

This chain joins TRBV6-2 or TRBV6-3 and TRBJ2-5, with 7 bases identical to TRBD2. V lost 1 base and J lost 7; bases outside the gene matches: 9. CDR3 length: 15 residues. Germline assignment: CDR1 MNHEY and CDR2 SVGEGT. Here the CDR3 reads CASSYFRDYGGTQYF. The CDR3 bases are TGTGCCAGCAGTTACTTCCGGGACTACGGAGGGACCCAGTACTTC.

DNA for the CDR3: TGTGCCAGCAGTTTTAGTATAAACAATGAGCAGTTCTTC. This sequence encodes CASSFSINNEQFF. The chain carries TRBV12-3 or TRBV12-4 and TRBJ2-1; D unclear. The germline V and J ends were trimmed by 3 bases and 5 bases, with 8 bases remaining between them. This CDR3 is 13 amino acids long.

This chain uses TRBV6-5 with TRBJ1-5; no reliable D call. The V gene's germline CDR1 is MNHEY and CDR2 SVGAGI. Trimming stripped 8 bases from V and 4 bases from J, with 12 bases between. The CDR3 sequence is 13 residues long. The CDR3 sequence: CASVLDSNQPQHF. CDR3 DNA sequence: TGTGCCAGCGTCCTAGACTCGAATCAGCCCCAGCATTTT.

The chain carries TRBV3-1 (or the pseudogene TRBV3-2) and TRBJ1-2; D is perhaps TRBD1 (5 bases). The germline V gene has CDR1 LGHDT and CDR2 YNNKEL (reference sequence). The CDR3 length is 16 residues. V was clipped by 4 bases and J by 3 bases, with 18 bases between them. Here the CDR3 reads CASSPTTPRGDYGYTF. The CDR3 coding sequence is TGTGCCAGCAGCCCAACCACCCCCCGGGGGGACTATGGCTACACCTTC.

The gene calls are TRBV28 and TRBJ1-1, with D possibly TRBD1 on 6 matching bases. The germline V and J ends were trimmed by 7 bases and 1 base, with 19 bases remaining between them. The CDR3 spans 16 residues. The germline V gene encodes CDR1 MDHEN and CDR2 SYDVKM. Here the CDR3 reads CASTLTGFWGNTEAFF. The CDR3 DNA reads TGTGCCAGCACTCTGACAGGTTTCTGGGGGAACACTGAAGCTTTCTTT. Together with reference TRBV28 and TRBJ1-1, the CDR3 gives the full variable domain: DVKVTQSSRYLVKRTGEKVFLECVQDMDHENMFWYRQDPGLGLRLIYFSYDVKMKEKGDIPEGYSVSREKKERFSLILESASTNQTSMYLCASTLTGFWGNTEAFFGQGTRLTVV.

The genes are TRBV19 and TRBJ1-6; D gene uncertain. V gave up 5 bases and J gave up 7 bases, with 12 bases separating them. The CDR3 totals 14 residues. Germline-derived CDR1 and CDR2 are LNHDA and SQIVND (reference sequence). CDR3 bases: TGTGCCAGTAGTCCCGCAGTTGGAAATTCACCCCTCCACTTT. This encodes CASSPAVGNSPLHF.

The V and J genes are TRBV6-5 and TRBJ1-1; D call uncertain. The germline V and J ends were trimmed by 4 bases and 1 base, with 13 bases remaining between them. Germline V gene lookup returns CDR1 MNHEY and CDR2 SVGAGI. CDR3 length: 15 amino acids. The CDR3 DNA follows: TGTGCCAGCAGTTTAACCCCCCAGTCGAACACTGAAGCTTTCTTT. Amino acid sequence: CASSLTPQSNTEAFF.

This clone has a single count. Other DNA sequences in this specimen translate into the identical CDR3. The rearrangement uses TRBV7-9 and TRBJ2-7; D might be TRBD2 (5 bases). V lost 5 bases and J lost 4, with 9 bases in between. The CDR3 sequence is 12 residues long. Germline V lookup: CDR1 SEHNR, CDR2 FQNEAQ (reference sequence). CDR3 nucleotides: TGTGCCAGCAGCAAGGACTCTTACGAGCAGTACTTC. It specifies CASSKDSYEQYF.

This chain uses TRBV6-5 with TRBJ2-3, with 7 bases aligning to TRBD1. J lost 2 bases, V lost 6 bases, and 5 bases had no gene match. This CDR3 contains 14 residues. Germline V gene sequence: CDR1 MNHEY, CDR2 SVGAGI. The CDR3 bases are TGTGCCAGCAGAACCGGGACAGCCACAGATACGCAGTATTTT. Its translation is CASRTGTATDTQYF.

This clone appeared a single time. The chain links TRBV3-1 (or the pseudogene TRBV3-2) to TRBJ1-2; TRBD1 agrees at 7 bases. Germline V gene sequence: CDR1 LGHDT, CDR2 YNNKEL (reference sequence). The CDR3 length is 20 residues. After removal of 1 base from V and 0 bases from J, the junction contained 17 bases not matched to a gene. The CDR3 DNA reads TGTGCCAGCAGCCAAGTACCAGGTTGGATATCGGACAGGCCTAACTATGGCTACACCTTC. Amino acids: CASSQVPGWISDRPNYGYTF.

The rearrangement links TRBV27 to TRBJ2-2; 7 bases fit TRBD1. The CDR3 is made up of 17 amino acids. Unmatched junction bases numbered 10, after V lost 3 bases and J lost 3 bases. Germline lookup yields CDR1 MNHEY and CDR2 SMNVEV (reference sequence). CDR3 DNA: TGTGCCAGCAGTTTTCGGTACCGGGACAGCTACACCGGGGAGCTGTTTTTT. Protein: CASSFRYRDSYTGELFF.

The chain employs TRBV5-1 and TRBJ2-7; a possible D gene is TRBD2 (5 bases). The germline CDR1 and CDR2 sequences are SGHRS and YFSETQ. Trimming removed 4 bases from V and 4 bases from J, with 15 bases in between. There are 14 residues in the CDR3. In DNA, the CDR3 is TGCGCCAGCAGCCCCTATTCCGGAGGTTACGAGCAGTACTTC. It yields the protein CASSPYSGGYEQYF.

The V call is TRBV7-6, the J call TRBJ2-7, with D unresolved. V dropped 6 bases and J dropped 1 base, with 10 bases sitting between them. The CDR3 loop spans 13 amino acids. Germline values: CDR1 SGHVS, CDR2 FNYEAQ. The DNA for the CDR3 is TGTGCCAGCAGACAAGCGAGTTCCTACGAGCAGTACTTC. It specifies CASRQASSYEQYF.

The chain carries TRBV28 and TRBJ1-4; perhaps TRBD1 as D (6 bases). Germline V gene data show CDR1 as MDHEN and CDR2 as SYDVKM. The CDR3 extends over 15 amino acids. Trimming took off 7 bases at V and 3 bases at J, with 15 bases between the two ends. CDR3 DNA: TGTGCCAGCAAGAACGGGGGGGCCGCTAATGAAAAACTGTTTTTT. The encoded protein is CASKNGGAANEKLFF.